The clone carrying this T cell receptor (beta chain) came up many times. Its antigen is unidentified. Amplification targeted TCR beta CDR3 regions from RNA transcripts. First-round RT-PCR targeting the TCR CDR3 was performed with the HTBI primer set. TCRdb analysed the multiplex PCR reads with MiXCR anew, one entry per CDR3 protein. The profile shows 300,000 to 450,000 distinct CDR3 sequences, 11% to 15% of them singletons. The V gene's germline CDR1 is DFQATT and CDR2 SNEGSKA (reference sequence). CDR3 length: 15 amino acids. With 3 bases clipped from V and 4 bases from J, the junction kept 10 bases outside the gene matches. Hyperthyroidism of Graves' type that showed no ophthalmopathy progression within 18 months was stable. The PBMCs were sourced from fresh peripheral blood (more than 8.5 ml). The entry originates in a study of T cells in Graves' hyperthyroidism and ophthalmopathy. Study conclusions and caveats: Among clonotypes expanded in thyroid above 0.001, most were also found in blood.

V is TRBV20-1 and J is TRBJ2-3; 7 bases map to TRBD1. This clonotype originated in a woman aged 60-75 years with Graves' hyperthyroidism. The sample consisted of blood. This chain's CDR3 is CSARVDREGADTQYF. CDR3 bases: TGCAGTGCTAGGGTCGACAGGGAAGGGGCAGATACGCAGTATTTT.